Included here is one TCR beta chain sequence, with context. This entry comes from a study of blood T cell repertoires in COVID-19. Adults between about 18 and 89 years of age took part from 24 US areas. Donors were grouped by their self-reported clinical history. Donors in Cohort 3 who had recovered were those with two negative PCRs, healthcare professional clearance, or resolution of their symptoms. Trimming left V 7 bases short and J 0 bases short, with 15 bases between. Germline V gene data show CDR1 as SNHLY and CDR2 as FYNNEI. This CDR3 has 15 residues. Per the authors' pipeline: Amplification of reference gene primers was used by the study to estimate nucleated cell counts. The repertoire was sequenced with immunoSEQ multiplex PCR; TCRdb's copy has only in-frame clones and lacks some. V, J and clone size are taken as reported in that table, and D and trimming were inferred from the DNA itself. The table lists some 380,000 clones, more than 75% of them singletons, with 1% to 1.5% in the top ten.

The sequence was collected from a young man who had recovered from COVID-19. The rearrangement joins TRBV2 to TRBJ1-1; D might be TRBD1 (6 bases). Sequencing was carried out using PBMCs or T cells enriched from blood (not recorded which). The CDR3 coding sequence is TGTGCCAGCATCCGAGGGGGGGTCATGAACACTGAAGCTTTCTTT. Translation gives CASIRGGVMNTEAFF. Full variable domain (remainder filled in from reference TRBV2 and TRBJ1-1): EPEVTQTPSHQVTQMGQEVILRCVPISNHLYFYWYRQILGQKVEFLVSFYNNEISEKSEIFDDQFSVERPDGSNFTLKIRSTKLEDSAMYFCASIRGGVMNTEAFFGQGTRLTVV.